The sequence of this TCR beta chain was determined in a study of T-cell reconstitution after alpha-beta-depleted transplantation in children. Germline CDR1 SGHRS, CDR2 YFSETQ. V was trimmed by 4 bases and J by 0 bases, leaving 10 bases between them. The CDR3 contains 14 residues. This clonotype was observed at least ten times. Preparation of the TCRbeta library involved a method that used unique molecular identifiers. TCRdb ran MiXCR on the PCR reads and lists one entry per CDR3 protein. In the table there are 250,000 to 400,000 distinct CDR3 sequences, approximately 23% of which are singletons. This TCR was sampled from a male patient aged 10 to 17 who had a stem cell transplant for acute lymphoblastic leukemia, so the T cells may come from the graft donor. The chain uses TRBV5-1 and TRBJ1-1, with D maybe TRBD1 (5 bases). This specimen was PBMCs, mostly from graft donor cells, taken 180 days after TCRalphabeta/CD19-depleted stem cell transplant. This CDR3 reads CASSRGGMNTEAFF. The CDR3 DNA sequence: TGCGCCAGCAGCAGGGGAGGGATGAACACTGAAGCTTTCTTT.